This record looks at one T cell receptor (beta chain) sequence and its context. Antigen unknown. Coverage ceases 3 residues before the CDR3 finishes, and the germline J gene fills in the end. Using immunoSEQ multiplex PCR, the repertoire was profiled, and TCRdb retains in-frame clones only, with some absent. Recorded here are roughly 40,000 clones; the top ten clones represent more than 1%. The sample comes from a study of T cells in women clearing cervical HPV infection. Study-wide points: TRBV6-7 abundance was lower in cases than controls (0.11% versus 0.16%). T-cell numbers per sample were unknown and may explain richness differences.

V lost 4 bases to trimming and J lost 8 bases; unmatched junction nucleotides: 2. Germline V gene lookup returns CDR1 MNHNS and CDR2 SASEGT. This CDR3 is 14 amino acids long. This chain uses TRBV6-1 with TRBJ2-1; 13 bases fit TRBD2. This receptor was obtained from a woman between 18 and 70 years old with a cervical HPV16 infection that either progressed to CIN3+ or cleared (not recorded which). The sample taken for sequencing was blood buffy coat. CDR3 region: CASSGTSGSDEQFF. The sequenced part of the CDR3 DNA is TGTGCCAGCAGTGGGACTAGCGGGAGCGATGAG.